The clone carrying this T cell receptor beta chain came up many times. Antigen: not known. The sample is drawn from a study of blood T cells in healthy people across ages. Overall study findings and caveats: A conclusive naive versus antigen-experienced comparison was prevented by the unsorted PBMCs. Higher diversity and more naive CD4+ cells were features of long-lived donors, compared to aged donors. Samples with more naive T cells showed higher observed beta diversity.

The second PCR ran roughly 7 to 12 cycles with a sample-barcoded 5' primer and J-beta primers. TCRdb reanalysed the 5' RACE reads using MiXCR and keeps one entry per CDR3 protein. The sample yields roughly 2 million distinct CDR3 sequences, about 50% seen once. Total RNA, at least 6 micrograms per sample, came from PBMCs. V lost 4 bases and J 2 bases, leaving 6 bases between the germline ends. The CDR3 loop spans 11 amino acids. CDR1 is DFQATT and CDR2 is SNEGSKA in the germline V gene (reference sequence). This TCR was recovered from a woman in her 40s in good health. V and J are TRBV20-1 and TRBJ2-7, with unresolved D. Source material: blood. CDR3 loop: CSAIGTYEQYF. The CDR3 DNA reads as TGCAGTGCTATAGGGACCTACGAGCAGTACTTC.